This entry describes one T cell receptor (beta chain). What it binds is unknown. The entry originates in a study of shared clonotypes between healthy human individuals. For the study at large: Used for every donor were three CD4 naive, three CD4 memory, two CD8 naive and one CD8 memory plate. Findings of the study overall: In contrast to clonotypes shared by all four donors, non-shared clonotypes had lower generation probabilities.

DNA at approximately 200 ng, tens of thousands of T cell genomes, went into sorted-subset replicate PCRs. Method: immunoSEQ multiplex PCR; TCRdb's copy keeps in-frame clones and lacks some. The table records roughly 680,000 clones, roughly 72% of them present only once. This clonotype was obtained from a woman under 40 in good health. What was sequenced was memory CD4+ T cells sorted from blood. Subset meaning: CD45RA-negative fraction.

The CDR3, as DNA: TGCGCCAGCAGCCGGGGGACTAGCGGGTTTGACTCCTACAATGAGCAGTTCTTC. This translates into CASSRGTSGFDSYNEQFF. The rearrangement joins TRBV4-1 to TRBJ2-1; 12 nucleotides align to TRBD2. V lost 4 bases to trimming and J lost 0 bases; unmatched junction nucleotides: 7. This CDR3 contains 18 residues. Germline assignment: CDR1 MGHRA and CDR2 YSYEKL.